The source of this T cell receptor (beta chain) is a study of blood T cell repertoires in COVID-19. Germline V gene lookup returns CDR1 LGHDT and CDR2 YNNKEL (reference sequence). The CDR3 runs 16 residues. Trimming removed 6 bases from V and 3 bases from J, with 21 bases in between. Sequenced by immunoSEQ multiplex PCR; TCRdb stores in-frame clones only, minus some. The sample carries 300,000 to 350,000 clones, roughly 90% recorded once. The chain combines TRBV3-1 (or the pseudogene TRBV3-2) with TRBJ2-7, with a weak D call TRBD2 (8 bases). The sample was peripheral blood. This clonotype was sampled from a man aged 30 to 39 with COVID-19, enrolled during active disease. This CDR3 reads CASSRAGGDRYYEQYF. For the CDR3, the DNA is TGTGCCAGCAGTCGCGCCGGGGGGGACAGATACTACGAGCAGTACTTC.